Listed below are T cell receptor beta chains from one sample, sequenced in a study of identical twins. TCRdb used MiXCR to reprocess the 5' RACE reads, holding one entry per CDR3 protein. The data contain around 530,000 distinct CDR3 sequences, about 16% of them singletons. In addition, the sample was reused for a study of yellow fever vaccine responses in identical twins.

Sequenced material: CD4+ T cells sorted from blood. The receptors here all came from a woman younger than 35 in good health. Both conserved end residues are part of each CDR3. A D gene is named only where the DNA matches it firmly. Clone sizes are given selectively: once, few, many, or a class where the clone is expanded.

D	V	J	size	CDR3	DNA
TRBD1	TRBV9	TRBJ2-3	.	CASSPHRDREPDTQYF	TGTGCCAGCAGCCCCCACCGGGACAGGGAGCCAGATACGCAGTATTTT
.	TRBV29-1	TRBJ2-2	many	CSVRGGVNTGELFF	TGCAGCGTCCGAGGGGGGGTGAACACCGGGGAGCTGTTTTTT
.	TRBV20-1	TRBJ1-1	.	CSARPGAFRTEAFF	TGCAGTGCTCGACCGGGGGCGTTTAGGACTGAAGCTTTCTTT
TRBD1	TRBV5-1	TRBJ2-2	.	CASEDRANTGELFF	TGCGCCAGCGAGGACAGGGCCAACACCGGGGAGCTGTTTTTT
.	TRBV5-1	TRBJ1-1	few	CASHPGGPMNTEAFF	TGCGCCAGTCACCCGGGGGGACCTATGAACACTGAAGCTTTCTTT
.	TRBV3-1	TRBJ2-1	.	CASSQEGSLAYNEQFF	TGTGCCAGCAGCCAAGAGGGCTCCCTCGCCTACAATGAGCAGTTCTTC
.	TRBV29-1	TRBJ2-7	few	CSVAPSASSYEQYF	TGCAGCGTTGCTCCCTCCGCGTCCTCCTACGAGCAGTACTTC
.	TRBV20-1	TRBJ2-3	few	CSAHISSTDTQYF	TGCAGTGCACATATTTCTAGCACAGATACGCAGTATTTT
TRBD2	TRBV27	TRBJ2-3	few	CASSSRTSGRGTDTQYF	TGTGCCAGCAGTTCAAGGACTAGCGGGAGGGGCACAGATACGCAGTATTTT
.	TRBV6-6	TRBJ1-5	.	CASHTANQPQHF	TGTGCCAGCCATACAGCAAATCAGCCCCAGCATTTT
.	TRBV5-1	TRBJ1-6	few	CASSRSESSYNSPLHF	TGCGCCAGCAGCCGATCAGAGAGCTCCTATAATTCACCCCTCCACTTT
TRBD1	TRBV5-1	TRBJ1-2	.	CASSPIGTEGGYTF	TGCGCCAGCAGCCCCATTGGGACAGAAGGCGGCTACACCTTC
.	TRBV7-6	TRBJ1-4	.	CASSSRQATFATNEKLFF	TGTGCCAGCAGCTCCCGACAGGCCACTTTCGCAACTAATGAAAAACTGTTTTTT
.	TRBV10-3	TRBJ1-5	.	CAISDKGDGNQPQHF	TGTGCCATCAGTGATAAGGGAGACGGCAATCAGCCCCAGCATTTT
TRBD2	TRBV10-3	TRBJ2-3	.	CAIIAGVSSTDTQYF	TGTGCCATCATAGCGGGAGTGTCTAGCACAGATACGCAGTATTTT
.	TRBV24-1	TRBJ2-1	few	CATSDPDISSYNEQFF	TGTGCCACCAGTGACCCCGACATCAGCTCCTACAATGAGCAGTTCTTC
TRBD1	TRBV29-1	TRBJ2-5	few	CSVVGTGGLQETQYF	TGCAGCGTTGTCGGGACAGGGGGCCTCCAAGAGACCCAGTACTTC
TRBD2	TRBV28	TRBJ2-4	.	CASSLAGVPTGQYF	TGTGCCAGCAGTCTAGCGGGAGTGCCGACGGGTCAGTACTTC
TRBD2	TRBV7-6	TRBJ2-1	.	CASSPSRTSGIINEQFF	TGTGCCAGCAGCCCTTCACGGACTAGCGGGATCATCAATGAGCAGTTCTTC
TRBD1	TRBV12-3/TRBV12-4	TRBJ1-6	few	CASRASFTGGQNSPLHF	TGTGCCAGCAGAGCCTCTTTTACAGGGGGTCAGAATTCACCCCTCCACTTT
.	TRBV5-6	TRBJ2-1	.	CASSPYPLPGTSRVF	TGTGCCAGCAGCCCTTACCCCCTACCGGGGACCTCCAGGGTCTTC
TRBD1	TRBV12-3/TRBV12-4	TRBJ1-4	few	CASSSQGTNEKLFF	TGTGCCAGCAGTTCACAGGGGACTAATGAAAAACTGTTTTTT
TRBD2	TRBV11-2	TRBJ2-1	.	CASSSREIGEQFF	TGTGCCAGCAGCTCGCGGGAGATAGGTGAGCAGTTCTTC
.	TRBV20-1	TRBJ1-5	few	CSARDVGNQPQHF	TGCAGTGCTAGAGACGTCGGCAATCAGCCCCAGCATTTT
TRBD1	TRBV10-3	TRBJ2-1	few	CAISDGTGGYNEQFF	TGTGCCATCAGTGACGGGACAGGGGGCTACAATGAGCAGTTCTTC
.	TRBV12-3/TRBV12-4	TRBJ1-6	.	CASSSGGGGSSPLHF	TGTGCCAGCAGTTCCGGAGGGGGGGGCTCTTCACCCCTCCACTTT
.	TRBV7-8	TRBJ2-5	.	CASSLVLAAPLGTQYF	TGTGCCAGCAGCTTAGTATTAGCGGCCCCTTTGGGGACCCAGTACTTC
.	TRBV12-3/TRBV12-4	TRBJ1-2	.	CASSSGIGYTF	TGTGCCAGCAGTTCGGGGATTGGCTACACCTTC
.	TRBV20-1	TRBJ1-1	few	CSAARGGSDTEAFF	TGCAGTGCTGCCCGGGGGGGGTCGGACACTGAAGCTTTCTTT
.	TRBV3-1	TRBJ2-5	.	CASSQEWGGETQYF	TGTGCCAGCAGCCAAGAGTGGGGTGGCGAGACCCAGTACTTC
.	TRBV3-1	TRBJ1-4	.	CASSQGARREKLFF	TGTGCCAGCAGCCAAGGTGCCCGGCGGGAAAAACTGTTTTTT
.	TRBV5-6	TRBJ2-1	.	CASSLQSFYNEQFF	TGTGCCAGCAGCTTGCAGTCTTTCTACAATGAGCAGTTCTTC
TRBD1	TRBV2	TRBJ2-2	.	CASSKDRGLTGELFF	TGTGCCAGCAGCAAGGACAGGGGGCTAACCGGGGAGCTGTTTTTT
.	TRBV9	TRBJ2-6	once	CASSPKGRDISGANVLTF	TGTGCCAGCAGCCCCAAGGGGAGGGACATTTCTGGGGCCAACGTCCTGACTTTC
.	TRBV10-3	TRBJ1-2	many	CAISESPPRGYTF	TGTGCCATCAGTGAGTCCCCCCCTAGGGGCTACACCTTC
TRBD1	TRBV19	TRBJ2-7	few	CASSIDRGYEQYF	TGTGCCAGTAGTATTGACAGGGGCTACGAGCAGTACTTC
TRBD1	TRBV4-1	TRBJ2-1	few	CASSQDRDSRQFF	TGCGCCAGCAGCCAAGATAGGGACAGCCGTCAGTTCTTC
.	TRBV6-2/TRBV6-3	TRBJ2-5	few	CASKTEPLGETQYF	TGTGCCAGCAAAACGGAACCCCTTGGAGAGACCCAGTACTTC
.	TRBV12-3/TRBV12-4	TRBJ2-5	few	CASSSSVRVAQYF	TGTGCCAGCAGTTCAAGTGTGCGGGTGGCCCAGTACTTC
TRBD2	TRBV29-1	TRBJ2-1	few	CSVEFRLLAVAYNEQFF	TGCAGCGTTGAATTTCGCCTACTAGCGGTCGCCTACAATGAGCAGTTCTTC
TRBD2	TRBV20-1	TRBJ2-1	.	CSAPTSGHLSAFF	TGCAGTGCACCGACTAGCGGGCATCTCTCTGCGTTCTTC
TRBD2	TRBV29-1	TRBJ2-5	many	CSVQFQGTSSETQYF	TGCAGCGTTCAATTTCAAGGGACTAGCTCCGAGACCCAGTACTTC
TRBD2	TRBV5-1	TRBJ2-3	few	CASSFGLAGRDTQYF	TGCGCCAGCAGCTTCGGACTAGCGGGCCGGGATACGCAGTATTTT
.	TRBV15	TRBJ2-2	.	CATSRDRGGTGELFF	TGTGCCACCAGCAGAGACAGGGGAGGCACCGGGGAGCTGTTTTTT
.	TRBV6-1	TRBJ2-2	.	CASSGPMTNTGELFF	TGTGCCAGCAGTGGCCCAATGACCAACACCGGGGAGCTGTTTTTT
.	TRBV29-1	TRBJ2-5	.	CSTPGGRETQYF	TGCAGTACGCCCGGGGGTCGGGAGACCCAGTACTTC
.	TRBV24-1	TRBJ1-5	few	CATSGPGTDSNQPQHF	TGTGCCACCAGTGGCCCCGGGACCGACAGCAATCAGCCCCAGCATTTT
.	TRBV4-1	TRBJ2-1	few	CASSPGGRNYNEQFF	TGCGCCAGCAGCCCCGGAGGGAGGAATTACAATGAGCAGTTCTTC
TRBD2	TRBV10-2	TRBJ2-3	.	CASSPTPGLAGGRGTDTQYF	TGCGCCAGCAGCCCAACCCCGGGACTAGCGGGAGGGCGAGGCACAGATACGCAGTATTTT
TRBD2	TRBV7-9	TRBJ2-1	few	CASSFRTSGTTYNEQFF	TGTGCCAGCAGCTTCAGGACTAGCGGTACAACCTACAATGAGCAGTTCTTC
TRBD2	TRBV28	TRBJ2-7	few	CASSLTGTSGLNEQYF	TGTGCCAGCAGTCTGACCGGGACTAGTGGGCTTAATGAGCAGTACTTC
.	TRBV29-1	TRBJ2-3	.	CSVVEVTQYF	TGCAGCGTTGTGGAGGTTACGCAGTATTTT
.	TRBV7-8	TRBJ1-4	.	CASSLAETPNEKLFF	TGTGCCAGCAGCTTAGCGGAAACGCCAAATGAAAAACTGTTTTTT
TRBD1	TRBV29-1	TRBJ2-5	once	CSGLPGQGGETQYF	TGCAGCGGCCTTCCGGGACAGGGAGGTGAGACCCAGTACTTC
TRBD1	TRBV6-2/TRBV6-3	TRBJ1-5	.	CASSYIAGGYSNQPQHF	TGTGCCAGCAGTTACATCGCAGGGGGTTATAGCAATCAGCCCCAGCATTTT
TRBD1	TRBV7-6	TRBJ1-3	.	CASSPRTGNGNTIYF	TGTGCCAGCAGCCCCAGGACAGGGAACGGAAACACCATATATTTT
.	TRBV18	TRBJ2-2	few	CASSPTGDPTGELFF	TGTGCCAGCTCACCAACGGGAGATCCAACCGGGGAGCTGTTTTTT